This TCR beta chain derives from a study of cytomegalovirus exposure and HLA in healthy donors. Whole-study context: According to later analysis, the same platform produced the 120 or so validation and about 630 first-cohort repertoires.

Study-wide results and caveats: High specificity and sensitivity for cytomegalovirus status were reported for the classifier.

As concerns this clone: The antigen remains unidentified.

Germline values: CDR1 SGHRS, CDR2 YFSETQ. This CDR3 is 15 amino acids long. V lost 1 base and J lost 5; bases outside the gene matches: 6. Using immunoSEQ multiplex PCR, the repertoire was profiled, and TCRdb retains in-frame clones only, with some absent. The sample lists 190,000 or so clones, 84% occurring once. The receptor was derived from a woman in her late teens or twenties in good health and CMV-seropositive. The chain links TRBV5-1 to TRBJ2-7, with 10 bases matching TRBD1. The sequencing input was PBMCs. The CDR3 here is CASSLFGDRGHEQYF. The CDR3 DNA is TGCGCCAGCAGCTTGTTCGGCGACAGGGGGCACGAGCAGTACTTC. Full variable domain (remainder filled in from reference TRBV5-1 and TRBJ2-7): KAGVTQTPRYLIKTRGQQVTLSCSPISGHRSVSWYQQTPGQGLQFLFEYFSETQRNKGNFPGRFSGRQFSNSRSEMNVSTLELGDSALYLCASSLFGDRGHEQYFGPGTRLTVT.